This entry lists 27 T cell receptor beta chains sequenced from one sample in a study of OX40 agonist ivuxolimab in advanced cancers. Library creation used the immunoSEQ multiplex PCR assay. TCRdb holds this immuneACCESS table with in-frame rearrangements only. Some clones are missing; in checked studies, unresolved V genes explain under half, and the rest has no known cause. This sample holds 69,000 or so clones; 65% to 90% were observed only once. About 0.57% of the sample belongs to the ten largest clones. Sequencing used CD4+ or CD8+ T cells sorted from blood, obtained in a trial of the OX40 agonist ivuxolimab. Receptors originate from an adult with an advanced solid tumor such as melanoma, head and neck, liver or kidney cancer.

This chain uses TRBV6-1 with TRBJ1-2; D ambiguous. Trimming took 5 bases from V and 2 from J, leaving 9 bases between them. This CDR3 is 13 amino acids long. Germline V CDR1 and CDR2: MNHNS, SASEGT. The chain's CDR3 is CASSPGTNYGYTF. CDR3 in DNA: TGTGCCAGCAGTCCCGGCACAAACTATGGCTACACCTTC.

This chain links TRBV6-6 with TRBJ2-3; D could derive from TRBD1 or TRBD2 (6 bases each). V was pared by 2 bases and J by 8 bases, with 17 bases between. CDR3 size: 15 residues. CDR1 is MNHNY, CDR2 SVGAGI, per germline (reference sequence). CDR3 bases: TGTGCCAGCAGTTACGGCCGGGGGCCCGCTTCTACGCAGTATTTT. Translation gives CASSYGRGPASTQYF.

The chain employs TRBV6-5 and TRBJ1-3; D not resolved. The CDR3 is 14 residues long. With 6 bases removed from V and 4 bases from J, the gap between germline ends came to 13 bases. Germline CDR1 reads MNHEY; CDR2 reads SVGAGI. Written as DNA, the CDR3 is TGTGCCAGCAGCCCTACATACAACGGAAACACCATATATTTT. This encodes CASSPTYNGNTIYF.

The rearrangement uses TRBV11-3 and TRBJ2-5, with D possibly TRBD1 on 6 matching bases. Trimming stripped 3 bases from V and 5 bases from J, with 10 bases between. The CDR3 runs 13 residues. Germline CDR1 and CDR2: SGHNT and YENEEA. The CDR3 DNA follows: TGTGCCAGCAGCTTTAGCCAGGGGGAGACCCAGTACTTC. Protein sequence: CASSFSQGETQYF.

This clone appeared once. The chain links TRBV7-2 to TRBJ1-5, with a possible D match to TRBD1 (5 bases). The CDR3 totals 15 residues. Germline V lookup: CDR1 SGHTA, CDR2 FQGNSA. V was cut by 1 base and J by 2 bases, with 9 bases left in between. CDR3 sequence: CASSLDGGGNQPQHF. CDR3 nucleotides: TGTGCCAGCAGCTTAGATGGGGGAGGCAATCAGCCCCAGCATTTT.

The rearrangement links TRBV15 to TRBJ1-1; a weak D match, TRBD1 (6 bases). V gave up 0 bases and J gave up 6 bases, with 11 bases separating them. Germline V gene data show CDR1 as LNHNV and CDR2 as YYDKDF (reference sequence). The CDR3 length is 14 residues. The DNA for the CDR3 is TGTGCCACCAGCAGAGATTGGGGGGCTGCTGAAGCTTTCTTT. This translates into CATSRDWGAAEAFF. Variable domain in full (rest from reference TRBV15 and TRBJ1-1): DAMVIQNPRYQVTQFGKPVTLSCSQTLNHNVMYWYQQKSSQAPKLLFHYYDKDFNNEADTPDNFQSRRPNTSFCFLDIRSPGLGDTAMYLCATSRDWGAAEAFFGQGTRLTVV.

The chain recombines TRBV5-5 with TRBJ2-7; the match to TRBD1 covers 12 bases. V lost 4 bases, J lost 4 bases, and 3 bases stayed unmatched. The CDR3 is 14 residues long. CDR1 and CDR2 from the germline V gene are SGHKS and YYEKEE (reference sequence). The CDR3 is CASSGGQGAYEQYF. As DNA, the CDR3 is TGTGCCAGCAGCGGGGGACAGGGGGCGTACGAGCAGTACTTC.

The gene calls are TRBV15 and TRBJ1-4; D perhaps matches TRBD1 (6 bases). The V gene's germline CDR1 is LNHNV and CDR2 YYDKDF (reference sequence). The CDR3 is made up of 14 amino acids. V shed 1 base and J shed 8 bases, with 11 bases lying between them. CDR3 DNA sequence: TGTGCCACCAGCAGAGTGAGGGGGGGGGAAAAACTGTTTTTT. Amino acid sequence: CATSRVRGGEKLFF.

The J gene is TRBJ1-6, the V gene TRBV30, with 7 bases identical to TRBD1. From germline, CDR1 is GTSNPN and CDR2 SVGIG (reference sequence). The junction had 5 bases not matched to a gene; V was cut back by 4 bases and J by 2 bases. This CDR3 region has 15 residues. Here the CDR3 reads CAWTGGETYNSPLHF. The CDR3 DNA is TGTGCCTGGACAGGGGGAGAAACCTATAATTCACCCCTCCACTTT.

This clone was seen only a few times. The CDR3 DNA reads as TGTGCCAGCAGCCAGGACAGGGCCGGAAACACCATATATTTT. This translates into CASSQDRAGNTIYF. The V and J genes are TRBV6-5 and TRBJ1-3; 8 bases line up with TRBD1. The CDR3 runs 14 residues. J gave up 4 bases and V 6 bases, and 5 bases lay outside the gene matches. Germline V lookup: CDR1 MNHEY, CDR2 SVGAGI.

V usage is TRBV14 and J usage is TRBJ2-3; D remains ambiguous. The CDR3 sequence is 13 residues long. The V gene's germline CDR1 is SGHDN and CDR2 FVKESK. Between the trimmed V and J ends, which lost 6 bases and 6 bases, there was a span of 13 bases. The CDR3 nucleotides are TGTGCCAGCAGTGTGCGGTCCTCGGATACGCAGTATTTT. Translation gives CASSVRSSDTQYF.

CDR3 bases: TGTGCCAGTAGTCAACCGGGACAGCTTTCCTACGAGCAGTACTTC. As protein: CASSQPGQLSYEQYF. The gene calls are TRBV19 and TRBJ2-7, with TRBD1 matching over 7 bases. This CDR3 comprises 15 residues. The V gene end was trimmed by 5 bases and the J gene end by 1 base; junction bases not matched to a gene: 8. Germline V gene sequence: CDR1 LNHDA, CDR2 SQIVND (reference sequence).

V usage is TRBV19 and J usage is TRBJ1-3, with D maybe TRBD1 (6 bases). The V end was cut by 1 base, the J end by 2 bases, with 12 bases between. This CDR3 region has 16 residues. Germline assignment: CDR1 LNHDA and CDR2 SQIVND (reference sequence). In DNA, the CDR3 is TGTGCCAGTAGTATAGGGGGACACGGGGCTGGAAACACCATATATTTT. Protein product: CASSIGGHGAGNTIYF. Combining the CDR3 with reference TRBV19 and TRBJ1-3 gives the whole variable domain DGGITQSPKYLFRKEGQNVTLSCEQNLNHDAMYWYRQDPGQGLRLIYYSQIVNDFQKGDIAEGYSVSREKKESFPLTVTSAQKNPTAFYLCASSIGGHGAGNTIYFGEGSWLTVV.

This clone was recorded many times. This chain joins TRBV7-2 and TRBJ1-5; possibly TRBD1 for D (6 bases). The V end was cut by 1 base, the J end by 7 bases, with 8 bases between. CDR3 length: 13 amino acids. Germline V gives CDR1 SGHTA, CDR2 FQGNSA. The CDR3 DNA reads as TGTGCCAGCAGCTTAGAAGGGGGACAGCCCCAGCATTTT. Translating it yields CASSLEGGQPQHF.

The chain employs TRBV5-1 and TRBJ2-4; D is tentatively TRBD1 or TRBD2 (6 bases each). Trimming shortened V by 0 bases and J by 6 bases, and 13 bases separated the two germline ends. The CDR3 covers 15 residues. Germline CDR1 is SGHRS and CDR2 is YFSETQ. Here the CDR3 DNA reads TGCGCCAGCAGCTTGGAGGGCAGGGGAGGAAACATTCAGTACTTC. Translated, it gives CASSLEGRGGNIQYF. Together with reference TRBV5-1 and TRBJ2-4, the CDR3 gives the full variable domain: KAGVTQTPRYLIKTRGQQVTLSCSPISGHRSVSWYQQTPGQGLQFLFEYFSETQRNKGNFPGRFSGRQFSNSRSEMNVSTLELGDSALYLCASSLEGRGGNIQYFGAGTRLSVL.

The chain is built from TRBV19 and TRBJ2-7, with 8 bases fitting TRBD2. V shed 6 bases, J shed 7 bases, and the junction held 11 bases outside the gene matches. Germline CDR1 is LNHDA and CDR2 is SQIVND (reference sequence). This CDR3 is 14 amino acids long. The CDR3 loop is CASREAAGAGEQYF. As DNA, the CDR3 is TGTGCCAGTAGGGAGGCAGCGGGAGCTGGGGAGCAGTACTTC.

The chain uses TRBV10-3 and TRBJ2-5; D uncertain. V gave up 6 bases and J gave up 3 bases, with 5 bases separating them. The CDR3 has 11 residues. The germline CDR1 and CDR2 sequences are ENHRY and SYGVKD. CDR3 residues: CAIRQEETQYF. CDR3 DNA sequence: TGTGCCATCAGGCAGGAAGAGACCCAGTACTTC.

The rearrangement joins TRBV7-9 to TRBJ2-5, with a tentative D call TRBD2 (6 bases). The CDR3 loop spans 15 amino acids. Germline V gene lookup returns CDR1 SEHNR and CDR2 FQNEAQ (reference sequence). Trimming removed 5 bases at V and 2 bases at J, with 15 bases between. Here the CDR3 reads CASSLPGGGQETQYF. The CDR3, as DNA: TGTGCCAGCAGCCTACCGGGTGGAGGGCAAGAGACCCAGTACTTC.

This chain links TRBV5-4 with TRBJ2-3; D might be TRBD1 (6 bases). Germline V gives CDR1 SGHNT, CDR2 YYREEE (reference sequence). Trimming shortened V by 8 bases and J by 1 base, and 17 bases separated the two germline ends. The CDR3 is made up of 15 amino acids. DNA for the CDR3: TGTGCCAGTGTAAAACAGGGACATGGCACAGATACGCAGTATTTT. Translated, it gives CASVKQGHGTDTQYF.

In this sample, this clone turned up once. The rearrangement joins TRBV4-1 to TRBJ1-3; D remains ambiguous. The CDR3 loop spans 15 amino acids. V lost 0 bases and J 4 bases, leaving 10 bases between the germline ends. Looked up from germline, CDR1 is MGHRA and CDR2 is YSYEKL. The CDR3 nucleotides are TGCGCCAGCAGCCAAGATGTTACATCAGGAAACACCATATATTTT. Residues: CASSQDVTSGNTIYF.

The CDR3: CASSPSSGVNYGYTF. The CDR3 nucleotides read TGTGCCAGCAGCCCCTCGTCGGGGGTCAACTATGGCTACACCTTC. The chain uses TRBV7-3 and TRBJ1-2; perhaps TRBD1 as D (5 bases). Germline V gene sequence: CDR1 SGHTA, CDR2 FQGTGA. V lost 5 bases and J 2 bases, leaving 15 bases between the germline ends. This CDR3 region has 15 residues.

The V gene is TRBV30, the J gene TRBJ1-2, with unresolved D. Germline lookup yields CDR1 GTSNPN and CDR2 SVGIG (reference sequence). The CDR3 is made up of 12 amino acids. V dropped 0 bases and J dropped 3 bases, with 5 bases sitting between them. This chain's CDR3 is CAWSVDDYGYTF. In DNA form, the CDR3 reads TGTGCCTGGAGTGTAGATGACTATGGCTACACCTTC.

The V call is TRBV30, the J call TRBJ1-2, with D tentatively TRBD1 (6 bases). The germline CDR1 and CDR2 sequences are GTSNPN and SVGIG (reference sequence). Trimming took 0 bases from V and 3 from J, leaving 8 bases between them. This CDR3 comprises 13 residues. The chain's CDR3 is CAWSVNRDYGYTF. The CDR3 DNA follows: TGTGCCTGGAGTGTAAACAGGGACTATGGCTACACCTTC.

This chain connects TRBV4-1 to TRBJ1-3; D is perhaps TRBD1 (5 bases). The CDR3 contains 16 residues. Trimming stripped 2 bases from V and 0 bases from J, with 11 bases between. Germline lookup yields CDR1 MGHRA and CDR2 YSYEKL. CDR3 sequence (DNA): TGCGCCAGCAGCCAACCTACCGGGGCCTCTGGAAACACCATATATTTT. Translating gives CASSQPTGASGNTIYF.

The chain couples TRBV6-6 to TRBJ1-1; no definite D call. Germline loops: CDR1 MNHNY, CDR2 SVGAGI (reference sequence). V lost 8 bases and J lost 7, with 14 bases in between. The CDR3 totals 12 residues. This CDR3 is CASSPRLIEAFF. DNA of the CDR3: TGTGCCAGCTCCCCGAGGCTCATTGAAGCTTTCTTT.

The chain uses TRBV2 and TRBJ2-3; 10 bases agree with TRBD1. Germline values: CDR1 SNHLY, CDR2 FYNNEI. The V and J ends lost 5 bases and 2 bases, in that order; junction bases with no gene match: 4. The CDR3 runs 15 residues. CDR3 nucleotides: TGTGCCAGCAGTCAGACAGGGGGCAACACAGATACGCAGTATTTT. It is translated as CASSQTGGNTDTQYF.

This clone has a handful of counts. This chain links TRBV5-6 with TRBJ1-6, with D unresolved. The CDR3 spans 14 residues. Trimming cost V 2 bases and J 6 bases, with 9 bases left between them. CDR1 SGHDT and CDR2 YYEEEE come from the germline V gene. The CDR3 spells CASSFGRRNSPLHF. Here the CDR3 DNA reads TGTGCCAGCAGCTTCGGCAGGCGTAATTCACCCCTCCACTTT.